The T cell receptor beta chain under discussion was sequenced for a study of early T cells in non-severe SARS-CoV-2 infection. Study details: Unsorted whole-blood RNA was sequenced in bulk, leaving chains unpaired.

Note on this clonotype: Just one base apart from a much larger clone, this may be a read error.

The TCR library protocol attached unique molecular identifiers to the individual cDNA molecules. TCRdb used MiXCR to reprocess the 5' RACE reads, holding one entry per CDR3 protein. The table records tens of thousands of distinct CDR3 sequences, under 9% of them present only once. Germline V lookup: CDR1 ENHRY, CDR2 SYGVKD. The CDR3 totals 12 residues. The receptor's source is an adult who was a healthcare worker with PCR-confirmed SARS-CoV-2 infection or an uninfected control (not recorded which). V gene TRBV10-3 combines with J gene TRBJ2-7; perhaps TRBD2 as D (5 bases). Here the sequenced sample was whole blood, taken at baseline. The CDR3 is CVISESGNEQYF. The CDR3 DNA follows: TGTGTCATCAGTGAGTCCGGGAACGAGCAGTACTTC.